This record covers a single T cell receptor beta chain. This clonotype was detected a few times. Its antigen target is currently unknown. Nothing much larger sits one base from this clone, and base qualities are not available. This entry belongs to a study of T cells after yellow fever vaccination (dated 2019 in TCRdb). Turning to the overall study: The SMART-Seq v4 Ultra Low Input RNA kit was used to prepare libraries from fractions with low cell numbers. Two healthy male donors, one aged 18 to 30 and one aged 30 to 40 years, made up the cohort. To follow T-cell clones before and after both primary and booster YFV17D yellow fever vaccination, bulk TCR alpha and beta repertoires underwent longitudinal sequencing. Bulk PBMC replicates and cell subsets were isolated from blood drawn at multiple timepoints before and after both primary and secondary immunization. Study-level results and caveats: Compared with the primary T-cell response, the secondary T-cell response was faster but weaker, reaching its peak on day 5 rather than on day 15. Most clones expanded after primary vaccination (roughly 96% of CD4 and around 88% of CD8) were re-detected after the booster, suggesting that broad memory maintenance occurred. Only a couple of donors were included in the study, so the extent to which the findings can be generalized is limited. A small share of clonotypes was detected in both CD4 and CD8 compartments, with the overlap likely arising from convergent recombination. Computational filtering was required because FACS-sorted repertoires could contain abundant contaminating clonotypes from the bulk population.

CDR1 and CDR2 were assigned from the germline V gene as SGHRS and YFSETQ. Its CDR3 holds 16 amino acids, cysteine through phenylalanine. CDR3 DNA only is kept here, 48 bases in frame from base 1. V lost 0 bases and J lost 0 bases; the stretch between them is 10 bases long. The sample's treatment or condition label, decoded: live attenuated yellow fever vaccine strain. At each blood-draw timepoint, two biological replicates of bulk PBMCs were obtained. PBMCs were isolated from peripheral blood using a standard Ficoll-Paque protocol. RNA was extracted with TriZol from bulk PBMCs, CD4 and CD8 fractions, and dextramer-positive and dextramer-negative fractions. TCR cDNA was synthesized by 5'RACE template switching, which introduced a universal primer site and unique molecular identifiers. cDNA synthesis was primed from both the TCR alpha and TCR beta constant segments. Libraries were amplified in two PCR steps, with sample barcodes and sequencing adapters added in the second step. Sequencing of libraries was done on Illumina HiSeq 2500 (2x100 bp) or NovaSeq (2x150 bp). The authors processed their data as follows. MIGEC was used to demultiplex reads and collapse the reads into UMI consensus sequences, and MiXCR was used for V(D)J alignment. Clonotypes responding to the vaccine were identified with edgeR on replicate PBMC samples, with the criteria of FDR below 0.01 and a log2 fold change above 5 up to day 15. Each bulk clonotype received a CD4 or CD8 identity based on whether the sequenced CD4 or CD8 repertoire contained that clonotype at higher abundance. TCRdb reprocessed the public reads (quality trimming at Q25 with fastp, clone calling with MiXCR) and kept in-frame beta chains. Rows merge per CDR3 protein into single entries with the most common DNA and genes. TCRdb's processing, not the authors', yielded these V and J calls. Counted in this sample were just under 600,000 distinct CDR3 sequences; about 13% of them appeared once. The top ten hold around 15% of the sample.

The source material was PBMCs, sampled on the day of the yellow fever booster vaccination. The clonotype originates from a man aged 25 to 40 who received the YFV17D yellow fever vaccine. The receptor chain draws on TRBV5-1 and TRBJ2-1, with the D gene not confidently named. DNA sequence: TGCGCCAGCAGCTTGGTAAGAGACTCCTCCTACAATGAGCAGTTCTTC. Translated, this gives CASSLVRDSSYNEQFF.